This TCR beta chain was recovered during a study of T-cell reconstitution after alpha-beta-depleted transplantation in children. General study points: Newly produced T cells mostly provided counts and TCRbeta diversity after one year, as hyperexpanded clones declined. It was reported that alpha-beta T cells came from several hundred expanded graft clones (about two months after transplant). Recipient T cells and thymic progenitors that survived were the source of the high TCRbeta diversity seen at day 60 in some patients.

This CDR3 spans 12 amino acids. Germline assignment: CDR1 SEHNR and CDR2 FQNEAQ (reference sequence). Trimming removed 5 bases at V and 1 base at J, with 5 bases between. Library preparation (for TCRbeta) was performed with unique molecular identifiers. MiXCR was run by TCRdb on the PCR reads, yielding one entry per CDR3 protein. The repertoire holds approximately 300,000 distinct CDR3 sequences, with just over 7.5% as singletons. This clonotype was picked up a small number of times. Its antigen is still unknown. The chain uses TRBV7-9 and TRBJ1-1; no clear D gene. This TCR derives from a female patient aged 2 to 10 who had a stem cell transplant for Fanconi anemia, so the T cells may come from the graft donor. The sample was peripheral blood, taken 360 days after TCRalphabeta/CD19-depleted stem cell transplant. The CDR3 here is CASSRPNTEAFF. In nucleotides, the CDR3 is TGTGCCAGCAGCCGACCGAACACTGAAGCTTTCTTT. The full variable domain, its missing parts supplied by reference TRBV7-9 and TRBJ1-1, is DTGVSQNPRHKITKRGQNVTFRCDPISEHNRLYWYRQTLGQGPEFLTYFQNEAQLEKSRLLSDRFSAERPKGSFSTLEIQRTEQGDSAMYLCASSRPNTEAFFGQGTRLTVV.